Ten or more counts support the clone carrying this T cell receptor (beta chain). These data originate in a study of T-cell reconstitution after alpha-beta-depleted transplantation in children. The authors prepared the TCRbeta library with unique molecular identifiers. MiXCR was run by TCRdb on the PCR reads, yielding one entry per CDR3 protein. Found here are around 93,000 distinct CDR3 sequences, roughly 8% of them singletons; the top ten hold under 8%. Trimming shortened V by 0 bases and J by 2 bases, and 4 bases separated the two germline ends. The CDR3 covers 13 residues. The germline CDR1 and CDR2 sequences are SGHRS and YFSETQ.

The material sequenced was PBMCs from the stem cell graft donor, taken from the stem cell graft. The chain links TRBV5-1 to TRBJ2-3; D is undetermined. This TCR came from a human donor who donated a stem cell graft to a child with congenital amegakaryocytic thrombocytopenia. The CDR3 is CASSLGATDTQYF. CDR3 coding DNA: TGCGCCAGCAGCTTGGGGGCCACAGATACGCAGTATTTT.